This is a list of T cell receptor beta chains from one sample in a study of graft-versus-host responses after intestinal transplantation. No antigens are known for them. TCRdb keeps only in-frame clones here, not all; method: immunoSEQ multiplex PCR. Seen here are under 100,000 clones, about 90% observed once, and the top ten hold around 0.36%. The sample consisted of unstimulated CD8+ T cells sorted from spleen or lymph node cells, taken before transplant. Receptors originate from a human donor who was the organ donor for an intestinal transplant. Both conserved end residues are part of each CDR3. Each record gives: D gene, clone size, V gene, J gene, CDR3 DNA, CDR3 protein. A D gene is named only where the DNA matches it firmly. Size is omitted from some rows. Given values are once, few, many or a class for expanded clones.

>TRBD1|once|TRBV28|TRBJ2-2
TGTGCCAGCAGTATCACAACCTGGGACAGTAACGGGGAGCTGTTTTTT
CASSITTWDSNGELFF
>.|.|TRBV6-1|TRBJ2-1
TGTGCCAGCAGTGGGGACTTTAACCCTCACGGTGAGCAGTTCTTC
CASSGDFNPHGEQFF
>.|once|TRBV10-1|TRBJ1-2
TGCGCCACCGCGAAAAGAGCCTACTATGGCTACACCTTC
CATAKRAYYGYTF
>.|.|TRBV25-1|TRBJ2-5
TGTGCCAGCAGTGAACAACAGGCTGCCACAGAGACCCAGTACTTC
CASSEQQAATETQYF
>.|.|TRBV7-8|TRBJ1-1
TGTGCCAGCAGCTTAGTCGTCACCCTAGAGTCGAACACTGAAGCTTTCTTT
CASSLVVTLESNTEAFF
>TRBD2|.|TRBV11-2|TRBJ2-7
TGTGCCAGCAGCTCCCCCCGGGTAGCGGGGGACCCCTACGAGCAGTACTTC
CASSSPRVAGDPYEQYF
>.|.|TRBV6-5|TRBJ2-7
TGTGCCAGCAGTTCGAACAGGGCGTTTTGGGACGAGCAGTACTTC
CASSSNRAFWDEQYF
>.|.|TRBV27|TRBJ1-6
TGTGCCAGGGAAGGGGTAGCTAATTCACCCCTCCACTTT
CAREGVANSPLHF
>.|once|TRBV19|TRBJ2-3
TGTGCCAGTAGTTGGGGGGCAGATACGCAGTATTTT
CASSWGADTQYF
>TRBD1|.|TRBV4-3|TRBJ2-7
TGCGCCAGCAGCCAACAGAGGGGACGGACAGGGGACGAGCAGTACTTC
CASSQQRGRTGDEQYF
>TRBD1|.|TRBV27|TRBJ1-3
TGTGCCAGCGGGGACAGGGGCTTTGGAAACACCATATATTTT
CASGDRGFGNTIYF
>TRBD2|.|TRBV4-2|TRBJ2-1
TGTGCCAGCAGCCAATACATAGCGGGGGGGCCCTACAATGAGCAGTTCTTC
CASSQYIAGGPYNEQFF